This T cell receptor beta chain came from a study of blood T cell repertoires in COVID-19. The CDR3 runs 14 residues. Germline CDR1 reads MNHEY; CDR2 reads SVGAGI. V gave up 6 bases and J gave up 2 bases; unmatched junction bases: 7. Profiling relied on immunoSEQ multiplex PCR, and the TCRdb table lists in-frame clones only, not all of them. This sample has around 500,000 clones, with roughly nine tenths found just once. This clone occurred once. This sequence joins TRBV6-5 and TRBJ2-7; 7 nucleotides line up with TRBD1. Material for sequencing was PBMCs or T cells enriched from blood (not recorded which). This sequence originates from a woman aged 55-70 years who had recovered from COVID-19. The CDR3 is CASSRAGTAYEQYF. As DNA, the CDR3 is TGTGCCAGCAGCCGAGCCGGGACAGCCTACGAGCAGTACTTC.